This passage covers 23 T cell receptor beta chains from one sample sequenced in a study of CD8 T cells in ankylosing spondylitis. MiXCR, run by TCRdb on the 5' RACE reads, gives a single entry per CDR3 protein. The sample holds hundreds of thousands of distinct CDR3 sequences, 12% seen once. Findings of the study overall: Seven to nine highly homologous variants formed a TCR beta motif that appeared characteristic of ankylosing spondylitis blood.

Their target antigens are unknown. Sequenced input: blood, either unsorted or a sorted T cell fraction (not recorded which). Receptors were obtained from a male donor with ankylosing spondylitis.

This clonotype was seen many times. This chain uses TRBV9 with TRBJ1-2; D unresolved. Trimming shortened V by 4 bases and J by 7 bases, and 14 bases separated the two germline ends. Germline V lookup: CDR1 SGDLS, CDR2 YYNGEE. This CDR3 has 13 residues. CDR3 amino acids: CASSTRPGSGYTF. CDR3 bases: TGTGCCAGCAGCACCCGACCGGGAAGTGGCTACACCTTC.

This clonotype came up once. The rearrangement links TRBV11-3 to TRBJ2-1, with D possibly matching TRBD1 (7 bases). The CDR3 loop spans 16 amino acids. Trimming stripped 1 base from V and 8 bases from J, with 18 bases between. Germline V gene sequence: CDR1 SGHNT, CDR2 YENEEA. CDR3: CASSLGGTARGDEQFF. The CDR3, as DNA: TGTGCCAGCAGCTTAGGTGGGACAGCGAGGGGGGATGAGCAGTTCTTC.

The chain uses TRBV18 and TRBJ2-5, with no clear D. The germline V gene has CDR1 KGHSH and CDR2 LQKENI. The CDR3 totals 15 residues. V lost 0 bases and J lost 2, with 10 bases in between. The CDR3 bases are TGTGCCAGCTCACCACCCTGGGCGGTACAAGAGACCCAGTACTTC. Translated, it gives CASSPPWAVQETQYF.

This sequence joins TRBV28 and TRBJ1-5; D unresolved. Germline loops: CDR1 MDHEN, CDR2 SYDVKM. V was cut by 7 bases and J by 7 bases, with 14 bases left in between. CDR3 length: 13 amino acids. The CDR3 region is CASISPPGQPQHF. The DNA of the CDR3 is TGTGCCAGCATCAGCCCGCCTGGCCAGCCCCAGCATTTT.

This clonotype has just a few counts. V and J are TRBV24-1 and TRBJ2-7, with TRBD2 identical over 7 bases. Germline CDR1 KGHDR, CDR2 SFDVKD. With V trimmed by 6 bases and J by 3 bases, 4 bases remained unmatched. The CDR3 sequence is 13 residues long. CDR3 coding DNA: TGTGCCACCAGTCCCGGGACTAACTACGAGCAGTACTTC. Amino acids: CATSPGTNYEQYF.

In its sample, this clonotype was seen many times. The V call is TRBV4-3, the J call TRBJ2-1; 9 nucleotides agree with TRBD2. CDR3 size: 15 residues. The trim removed 3 bases at V and 4 bases at J, leaving 4 bases unmatched. In germline, CDR1 is LGHNA, CDR2 YSLEER. CDR3 sequence reads: CASSHTTSGYNEQFF. The CDR3 DNA is TGCGCCAGCAGCCATACGACTAGCGGATACAATGAGCAGTTCTTC.

This clonotype occurred many times. This chain uses TRBV7-2 with TRBJ1-1, with D possibly matching TRBD1 (6 bases). Germline V CDR1 and CDR2: SGHTA, FQGNSA. CDR3 length: 13 amino acids. The germline V and J ends were trimmed by 5 bases and 3 bases, with 10 bases remaining between them. This CDR3 is CASSRGGHTEAFF. DNA of the CDR3: TGTGCCAGCAGCCGGGGGGGCCACACTGAAGCTTTCTTT.

This clonotype was counted a few times. The genes are TRBV7-9 and TRBJ2-3; TRBD2 agrees at 8 bases. V was pared by 8 bases and J by 4 bases, with 11 bases of the junction left unmatched. The CDR3 spans 15 residues. CDR1 is SEHNR, CDR2 FQNEAQ, per germline (reference sequence). The CDR3 region has the DNA TGTGCCAGCCAATCCAGCGGGAGTCGCGCAGATACGCAGTATTTT. It encodes CASQSSGSRADTQYF.

The chain joins TRBV28 to TRBJ2-7; 9 bases fit TRBD2. In germline, CDR1 is MDHEN, CDR2 SYDVKM. CDR3 size: 15 residues. The J segment lost 3 bases and the V segment lost 10 bases, leaving 13 bases of the junction unmatched. The CDR3 protein is CATRDPREGLYEQYF. In DNA, the CDR3 is TGTGCCACCCGAGACCCGCGGGAGGGACTCTACGAGCAGTACTTC.

This chain joins TRBV6-5 and TRBJ2-3; TRBD2 matches 10 bases. This CDR3 is built from 17 residues. V lost 0 bases, J lost 7 bases, and 10 bases stayed unmatched. In germline, CDR1 is MNHEY, CDR2 SVGAGI. The CDR3 reads CASSYSTSGAVPNTQYF. In DNA, the CDR3 is TGTGCCAGCAGTTACTCTACTAGCGGGGCTGTGCCCAATACGCAGTATTTT.

CDR3 amino acids: CAWSTNSNQPQHF. The CDR3 nucleotides are TGTGCCTGGAGCACAAATAGCAATCAGCCCCAGCATTTT. V usage is TRBV30 and J usage is TRBJ1-5; D gene unclear. Germline lookup yields CDR1 GTSNPN and CDR2 SVGIG (reference sequence). This CDR3 contains 13 residues. Trimming left V 3 bases short and J 0 bases short, with 6 bases between.

V usage is TRBV4-2 and J usage is TRBJ2-5; 9 nucleotides match TRBD2. Trimming removed 3 bases from V and 3 bases from J; junction bases left unmatched: 2. The CDR3 has 14 amino acids. Germline V lookup: CDR1 LGHNA, CDR2 YNFKEQ. The CDR3 coding sequence is TGTGCCAGCAGCCAGAGGACTAGCGAAGAGACCCAGTACTTC. This translates into CASSQRTSEETQYF.

This clonotype was detected only a few times. The rearrangement links TRBV7-6 to TRBJ2-1, with 12 nucleotides matching TRBD1. Losses at the gene ends were 1 base for V and 6 bases for J; bases not matched to a gene: 4. CDR3 size: 16 residues. Germline V lookup: CDR1 SGHVS, CDR2 FNYEAQ. The DNA for the CDR3 is TGTGCCAGCAGCTTAGTGGGGACAGGGGGCCGCAATGAGCAGTTCTTC. It translates to CASSLVGTGGRNEQFF.

This clonotype has just a few counts. This rearrangement joins TRBV20-1 to TRBJ1-1; D ambiguous. CDR1 is DFQATT and CDR2 is SNEGSKA in the germline V gene (reference sequence). Trimming pared 2 bases from V and 7 bases from J, leaving 11 bases between. This CDR3 region has 12 residues. CDR3: CSARRPSHEAFF. The DNA of the CDR3 is TGCAGTGCTAGAAGGCCCTCCCATGAAGCTTTCTTT.

The gene calls are TRBV7-6 and TRBJ2-7; D might be TRBD2 (6 bases). V was pared by 0 bases and J by 3 bases, with 15 bases between. This CDR3 region has 16 residues. Germline CDR1 and CDR2: SGHVS and FNYEAQ. The CDR3 protein is CASSLALASASYEQYF. In DNA form, the CDR3 reads TGTGCCAGCAGCTTAGCGCTGGCTAGCGCTAGCTACGAGCAGTACTTC. The full variable domain, in which reference TRBV7-6 and TRBJ2-7 provide the parts outside the CDR3, is GAGVSQSPRYKVTKRGQDVALRCDPISGHVSLYWYRQALGQGPEFLTYFNYEAQQDKSGLPNDRFSAERPEGSISTLTIQRTEQRDSAMYRCASSLALASASYEQYFGPGTRLTVT.

This clonotype was observed many times. The gene calls are TRBV7-2 and TRBJ1-1, with D uncertain. This CDR3 contains 14 residues. Germline CDR1 reads SGHTA; CDR2 reads FQGNSA. The V end was cut by 1 base, the J end by 5 bases, with 11 bases between. This CDR3 reads CASSLDWSATEAFF. The DNA of the CDR3 is TGTGCCAGCAGCTTAGATTGGTCAGCGACTGAAGCTTTCTTT.

This clonotype was seen only a few times. The genes are TRBV5-1 and TRBJ2-1; D is unresolved. In germline, CDR1 is SGHRS, CDR2 YFSETQ. Trimming shortened V by 4 bases and J by 8 bases, and 16 bases separated the two germline ends. This CDR3 has 14 residues. The CDR3 DNA reads as TGCGCCAGCAGCAGGACGGGTAGTAGGGATGAGCAGTTCTTC. This sequence encodes CASSRTGSRDEQFF. Together with reference TRBV5-1 and TRBJ2-1, the CDR3 gives the full variable domain: KAGVTQTPRYLIKTRGQQVTLSCSPISGHRSVSWYQQTPGQGLQFLFEYFSETQRNKGNFPGRFSGRQFSNSRSEMNVSTLELGDSALYLCASSRTGSRDEQFFGPGTRLTVL.

This clonotype has more than one count but fewer than ten. CDR3 bases: TGTGCCAGCAGTGAAAGAGTAACAGCTCGTAACACCTTC. This encodes CASSERVTARNTF. The chain combines TRBV2 with TRBJ1-2, with D uncertain. The germline V gene encodes CDR1 SNHLY and CDR2 FYNNEI. V was pared by 2 bases and J by 12 bases, with 16 bases between. This CDR3 spans 13 amino acids.

This clonotype turned up a few times. This rearrangement joins TRBV20-1 to TRBJ1-2; no clear D gene. This CDR3 spans 11 amino acids. The germline V gene encodes CDR1 DFQATT and CDR2 SNEGSKA (reference sequence). Trimming removed 5 bases from V and 8 bases from J, with 12 bases in between. The CDR3 bases are TGCAGTGCTGCGATCTGGAAGGGCTACACCTTC. Residues: CSAAIWKGYTF.

This clonotype appeared many times. J is TRBJ1-2 and V is TRBV7-8; D is possibly TRBD1 (5 bases). The CDR3 covers 13 residues. Between the trimmed V and J ends, which lost 1 base and 8 bases, there was a span of 11 bases. From germline, CDR1 is SGHVS and CDR2 FQNEAQ. CDR3 nucleotides: TGTGCCAGCAGCTTAGTCAGGGATGGAGGCTACACCTTC. It codes for CASSLVRDGGYTF. The full variable domain, with the rest looked up from reference TRBV7-8 and TRBJ1-2, is GAGVSQSPRYKVAKRGQDVALRCDPISGHVSLFWYQQALGQGPEFLTYFQNEAQLDKSGLPSDRFFAERPEGSVSTLKIQRTQQEDSAVYLCASSLVRDGGYTFGSGTRLTVV.

This clonotype was detected only a few times. The gene calls are TRBV18 and TRBJ2-5; tentatively, D is TRBD2 (5 bases). V was clipped by 5 bases and J by 5 bases, with 9 bases between them. Germline CDR1 and CDR2: KGHSH and LQKENI. The CDR3 is 12 amino acids. The CDR3 loop reads CASSERGETQYF. Here the CDR3 DNA reads TGTGCCAGCTCAGAGAGAGGGGAGACCCAGTACTTC. Using reference TRBV18 and TRBJ2-5 for the parts outside the CDR3, the full variable domain is NAGVMQNPRHLVRRRGQEARLRCSPMKGHSHVYWYRQLPEEGLKFMVYLQKENIIDESGMPKERFSAEFPKEGPSILRIQQVVRGDSAAYFCASSERGETQYFGPGTRLLVL.

DNA for the CDR3: TGTGCCAGCCGCCGACAAACAACTAATGAAAAACTGTTTTTT. This encodes CASRRQTTNEKLFF. The chain has TRBV4-2 and TRBJ1-4; D is undetermined. The CDR3 consists of 14 residues. Trimming left V 8 bases short and J 0 bases short, with 10 bases between. From germline, CDR1 is LGHNA and CDR2 YNFKEQ.

This clonotype occurred a few times. This CDR3 is CSARAHGGTDTQYF. The CDR3, as DNA: TGCAGTGCTAGGGCTCACGGGGGCACAGATACGCAGTATTTT. This chain uses TRBV20-1 with TRBJ2-3; perhaps TRBD2 as D (5 bases). There are 14 residues in the CDR3. Trimming stripped 3 bases from V and 1 base from J, with 11 bases between. Germline loops: CDR1 DFQATT, CDR2 SNEGSKA (reference sequence).